This T cell receptor beta chain came from a study of blood T cell repertoires in COVID-19. About the research overall: Sites in the United States, Italy and Spain provided acute and convalescent COVID-19 samples. Sources were T cells, B-cell-depleted T cells, or PBMCs; the material itself was cDNA or gDNA.

Germline V CDR1 and CDR2: SGHNT, YENEEA. The CDR3 covers 17 residues. J was trimmed by 4 bases and V by 2 bases; bases with no gene match: 11. Per the study methods: Amplification with reference gene primers provided the estimates of nucleated cell counts. This table comes from immunoSEQ multiplex PCR, and its TCRdb copy is limited to in-frame clones, with some not included. The D gene and trimming were derived from the DNA, and the V and J assignments and clone size from that table. Seen here are approximately 120,000 clones, approximately 85% observed once, and the top ten hold around 4.1%. Sequencing used peripheral blood. The chain combines TRBV11-3 with TRBJ2-5, with 9 bases lining up with TRBD2. The TCR sequence derives from a human donor in a cohort sampled during active COVID-19. CDR3 sequence (DNA): TGTGCCAGCAGCTTAATCTCTGCGGGAGGGCGAAGAGAGACCCAGTACTTC. It is translated as CASSLISAGGRRETQYF.